This TCR beta chain was sequenced in a study of blood T cells in healthy people across ages (dated by TCRdb to the mid-2010s). Turning to the overall study: Template switching captured roughly one uniquely barcoded TCR beta cDNA molecule per two T cells in model experiments. Using deep sequencing normalized with unique cDNA molecular identifiers, the study measured how TCR beta repertoire diversity changes with age. The donors were divided into four age groups: young (average around 16 years), middle-aged (about 41), aged (approximately 62) and long-lived (nearly 85). The study analyzed two additional independent replicas of 1 million unique cDNA reads from the same blood draw for two donors, one aged 18 to 29 and one aged 80 or older. The study at large found these results: Donor CMV infection status was unknown, potentially confounding age-related changes in expanded clonotypes. As age increased, observed TCR beta diversity per million T cells dropped in a roughly linear way, and a significant reduction was already evident by age about 40. Bulk unsorted PBMC profiling prevented conclusive comparison of naive and antigen-experienced compartments. Estimates of total diversity from one million sequenced T cells were regarded as lower bounds and underestimates. Compared with the aged group, the long-lived group had more naive CD4+ T cells, fewer expanded clones and increased TCR diversity, a pattern suggesting age selection. There was a strong correlation between observed TCR beta diversity and the percentage of naive T cells measured by flow cytometry.

The library was generated by 5' RACE. Sequenced on an Illumina HiSeq 2500. The second PCR ran for about 7 to 11 cycles and used a J-beta primer mix along with a sample-barcoded 5' primer. A template-switch 5' adaptor carrying 12 random nucleotides introduced a unique molecular identifier onto each TCR beta cDNA molecule. Each sample yielded at least 3 million CDR3-containing paired-end reads. First-strand cDNA was synthesized from all RNA with the Mint cDNA synthesis kit, primed by a TRBC-specific oligonucleotide. After uracil-DNA glycosylase treatment, a first 18-cycle PCR used universal primers M1SS and BC2_uni_R on all cDNA. The authors processed their data as follows. Normalization of each sample was performed by random selection of 1 million high-quality reads, each carrying a distinct molecular identifier. Reads sharing molecular identifiers were discarded rather than binned into consensus sequences. MiTCR, run with a Q25 quality threshold and the strictest error-elimination algorithm, handled CDR3 identification, clonotype clustering and error correction. A nonparametric unseen species model with Euler transformation was used to estimate lower-bound total TCR beta diversity. TCRdb applied fastp at Q25 and MiXCR to the public reads, then kept only in-frame beta chains. A single entry per CDR3 protein holds the most common genes and DNA from its merged rows. TCRdb's processing, not the authors', yielded these V and J calls. For this sample there are over 750,000 distinct CDR3 sequences; 25% appear just once. Together, the top ten hold 9.4% of the sample.

From a lookup of the germline V gene (reference sequence), CDR1 and CDR2 are SEHNR and FQNEAQ. Ends trimmed: V by 5 bases, J by 6 bases; bases unmatched to a gene: 10. There are 16 amino acids in the CDR3, from cysteine to phenylalanine inclusive. Just CDR3 DNA is preserved here, 48 bases in frame from base 1. This clonotype was counted between two and nine times. Its antigen remains unidentified. No base quality information exists; no much larger clone differs at one position. The 39 donors, aged about 6 to 100 years, were systemically healthy Caucasian individuals from Russia. About 9.6 milliliters of peripheral blood were collected from each donor into EDTA-treated Vacutainer tubes. Ficoll-Paque density-gradient centrifugation was used to isolate PBMCs, with at least 6 million per sample. Total RNA was extracted from PBMCs with Trizol reagent, with at least 6 micrograms obtained per sample. Naive CD45RAhigh/CD27high T cell percentages were measured by flow cytometry on a PBMC aliquot from every donor.

The data also belong to a second study, concerning T cells of mothers and their children. As that second paper reports: Nine systemically healthy Caucasian individuals, comprising three mothers and their six children, were included as donors. cDNA synthesis used all of the extracted RNA, with approximately 1.4 ug of RNA in each 15 ul reaction. Sample barcodes and 2-4 random nucleotides were added via the M1S primer in the second PCR. Over 8.5 million TCR beta CDR3 reads were obtained for each mother, and millions of reads were obtained for each child. Thymic selection shapes the output of TCR recombination in a similar way in related and unrelated pairs, and inherited differences have a minor effect. Normalized repertoire overlap was always slightly but never significantly higher in related than unrelated mother-child pairs. No persistent microchimeric T cell clones were detected, at a sensitivity of approximately 110 clones per million clonotypes. To look for features that set related mother-child pairs apart from unrelated individuals, the researchers ran deep NGS to compare the TCR beta repertoires of mothers and children. Mothers averaged 40 +/- 4 years of age and children averaged about 10 +/- 4 years. After adapters were ligated using NEBNext reagents, the libraries underwent 100+100 nt paired-end sequencing on an Illumina HiSeq 2000. To avoid cross-contamination, the mother libraries and the child libraries were prepared a month apart and sequenced in separate runs. Each donor had between roughly 500,000 and 2,200,000 distinct TCR beta clonotypes identified. Naive TCR beta clonotypes were estimated from low-frequency clonotypes matched to each donor's FACS-determined naive share, without sorting.

The sequence was obtained from a boy younger than 18 in good health. The V gene is TRBV7-9 and the J gene is TRBJ2-3; 11 bases in the junction line up with TRBD2. What was sequenced was blood. The CDR3 loop reads CASSLLAGGSGDTQYF. The nucleotide sequence is TGTGCCAGCAGCCTTCTAGCGGGAGGATCAGGGGATACGCAGTATTTT.